Presented here are 20 T cell receptor beta chains from one specimen sequenced in a study of cytomegalovirus exposure and HLA in healthy donors. It was with 60 Vbeta and 13 Jbeta primers that the PCR ran. Using immunoSEQ multiplex PCR, the repertoire was profiled, and TCRdb retains in-frame clones only, with some absent. Among some 150,000 clones listed, roughly three quarters were seen once. Sequencing input: PBMCs. The receptors derive from a man aged 25 to 40 in good health and CMV-seropositive.

This CDR3 reads CASSLGTAGELFF. For the CDR3, the DNA is TGTGCCAGCAGTCTAGGGACAGCCGGGGAGCTGTTTTTT. This rearrangement joins TRBV5-6 to TRBJ2-2; 7 nucleotides agree with TRBD1. The CDR3 loop spans 13 amino acids. The germline V gene has CDR1 SGHDT and CDR2 YYEEEE. The trim removed 5 bases at V and 6 bases at J, leaving 4 bases unmatched.

The chain couples TRBV7-2 to TRBJ1-4; no clear D. The ends were cut back, 1 base at V and 0 bases at J, with 6 bases in the middle. This CDR3 contains 15 residues. Germline V gene data show CDR1 as SGHTA and CDR2 as FQGNSA. CDR3 protein: CASSLGAATNEKLFF. The CDR3 nucleotides read TGTGCCAGCAGCTTAGGGGCAGCAACTAATGAAAAACTGTTTTTT.

This chain uses TRBV19 with TRBJ2-1, with 7 bases that match TRBD1. The CDR3 sequence is 14 residues long. The germline CDR1 and CDR2 sequences are LNHDA and SQIVND (reference sequence). The J segment lost 4 bases and the V segment lost 5 bases, leaving 5 bases of the junction unmatched. The CDR3 sequence: CASSWGQRYNEQFF. The CDR3 region has the DNA TGTGCCAGTAGTTGGGGACAGCGATACAATGAGCAGTTCTTC.

This sequence joins TRBV5-6 and TRBJ2-1, with D possibly being TRBD1 (8 bases). The CDR3 runs to 15 residues. Germline-derived CDR1 and CDR2 are SGHDT and YYEEEE. Deletions cut 0 bases from V and 4 bases from J, with 11 bases between. CDR3: CASSLDRGGYNEQFF. DNA for the CDR3: TGTGCCAGCAGCTTGGACAGGGGGGGATACAATGAGCAGTTCTTC.

The chain employs TRBV7-2 and TRBJ1-2; 10 bases are a match to TRBD1. V trimming: 3 bases; J trimming: 5 bases; junction bases outside the gene matches: 3. The CDR3 runs 14 residues. CDR1 is SGHTA and CDR2 is FQGNSA in the germline V gene. CDR3 protein: CASSLDRGGYGYTF. The CDR3 DNA reads TGTGCCAGCAGCTTGGACAGGGGGGGATATGGCTACACCTTC. The variable domain in full, completed from reference TRBV7-2 and TRBJ1-2, reads GAGVSQSPSNKVTEKGKDVELRCDPISGHTALYWYRQSLGQGLEFLIYFQGNSAPDKSGLPSDRFSAERTGGSVSTLTIQRTQQEDSAVYLCASSLDRGGYGYTFGSGTRLTVV.

The chain combines TRBV19 with TRBJ2-3, with unresolved D. This CDR3 has 13 amino acids. Germline CDR1 reads LNHDA; CDR2 reads SQIVND (reference sequence). V gave up 5 bases and J gave up 2 bases, with 8 bases separating them. CDR3 sequence (DNA): TGTGCCAGTAGTTTTGCGGACACAGATACGCAGTATTTT. Translation: CASSFADTDTQYF.

This chain uses TRBV28 with TRBJ2-7, with 11 bases aligning to TRBD1. With V trimmed by 7 bases and J by 2 bases, 10 bases remained unmatched. The CDR3 contains 16 residues. Germline assignment: CDR1 MDHEN and CDR2 SYDVKM. The CDR3 is CASNLGPGQGAYEQYF. The CDR3 DNA is TGTGCCAGCAACCTAGGACCGGGACAGGGGGCCTACGAGCAGTACTTC.

V gene TRBV5-4 combines with J gene TRBJ2-1; TRBD2 matches at 14 bases. CDR1 is SGHNT, CDR2 YYREEE, per germline (reference sequence). This CDR3 comprises 16 residues. V shed 0 bases, J shed 7 bases, and the junction held 3 bases outside the gene matches. The CDR3 coding sequence is TGTGCCAGCAGCTTGGGGGGACTAGCGGGAGTAAATGAGCAGTTCTTC. Its protein is CASSLGGLAGVNEQFF.

The chain joins TRBV6-5 to TRBJ1-5; D remains unclear. CDR3 length equals 14 residues. V lost 0 bases, J lost 2 bases, and 5 bases lay in between. CDR1 is MNHEY, CDR2 SVGAGI, per germline. CDR3 nucleotides: TGTGCCAGCAGTTACTCGCCGGGCAATCAGCCCCAGCATTTT. It encodes CASSYSPGNQPQHF.

The sample holds a few counts of this clone. The V and J genes are TRBV14 and TRBJ1-2; 8 bases match TRBD1. The CDR3 has 14 amino acids. CDR1 and CDR2 (germline): SGHDN, FVKESK. V trimming: 5 bases; J trimming: 3 bases; junction bases outside the gene matches: 5. The CDR3 sequence is CASSARGRDYGYTF. The CDR3 bases are TGTGCCAGCAGCGCCAGGGGGCGGGACTATGGCTACACCTTC.

The V and J genes are TRBV19 and TRBJ2-1, with D perhaps TRBD2 (5 bases). Looked up from germline, CDR1 is LNHDA and CDR2 is SQIVND (reference sequence). Trimming shortened V by 1 base and J by 0 bases, and 13 bases separated the two germline ends. The CDR3 is made up of 17 amino acids. In nucleotides, the CDR3 is TGTGCCAGTAGTATAGCGAGGGCGGACGGCTCCTACAATGAGCAGTTCTTC. Residues: CASSIARADGSYNEQFF.

This clone has a handful of counts. The chain carries TRBV18 and TRBJ1-5; TRBD1 aligns across 7 bases. After removal of 0 bases from V and 6 bases from J, the junction contained 5 bases not matched to a gene. The CDR3 extends over 15 amino acids. Germline V gene lookup returns CDR1 KGHSH and CDR2 LQKENI. This CDR3 is CASSPPSGGSQPQHF. The CDR3 DNA reads TGTGCCAGCTCACCACCTTCAGGGGGGAGTCAGCCCCAGCATTTT.

The rearrangement links TRBV10-3 to TRBJ1-1; D might be TRBD1 (5 bases). CDR3 size: 16 residues. CDR1 ENHRY and CDR2 SYGVKD come from the germline V gene. V dropped 4 bases and J dropped 0 bases, with 15 bases sitting between them. The CDR3 sequence is CAISGPGGGMNTEAFF. CDR3 nucleotides: TGTGCCATCAGTGGGCCCGGGGGGGGAATGAACACTGAAGCTTTCTTT.

The V and J genes are TRBV14 and TRBJ2-7; D remains ambiguous. Germline-derived CDR1 and CDR2 are SGHDN and FVKESK. With 2 bases removed from V and 4 bases from J, the gap between germline ends came to 9 bases. This CDR3 has 13 amino acids. CDR3 coding DNA: TGTGCCAGCAGCCAATGGTCGGAGTACGAGCAGTACTTC. This sequence encodes CASSQWSEYEQYF.

The chain combines TRBV7-8 with TRBJ1-4, with D possibly TRBD1 on 5 matching bases. CDR1 and CDR2 (germline): SGHVS, FQNEAQ. Trimming took off 5 bases at V and 6 bases at J, with 19 bases between the two ends. The CDR3 covers 16 residues. CDR3 nucleotide sequence: TGTGCCAGCAGCCCTCGGGGGGATCATACGGATGAAAAACTGTTTTTT. Its translation is CASSPRGDHTDEKLFF.

This clone appeared a few times. V usage is TRBV19 and J usage is TRBJ2-3, with TRBD2 matching 8 bases. Trimming removed 2 bases from V and 1 base from J; junction bases left unmatched: 2. The CDR3 contains 15 residues. Per the germline V gene, CDR1 is LNHDA and CDR2 is SQIVND (reference sequence). CDR3 amino acids: CASSIRRGGTDTQYF. Here the CDR3 DNA reads TGTGCCAGTAGTATACGGCGGGGGGGCACAGATACGCAGTATTTT.

The chain recombines TRBV28 with TRBJ2-2; weak D call: TRBD2 (5 bases). Looked up from germline, CDR1 is MDHEN and CDR2 is SYDVKM. This CDR3 comprises 15 residues. Trimming pared 3 bases from V and 1 base from J, leaving 9 bases between. Written as DNA, the CDR3 is TGTGCCAGCAGTTTTGAGGGATTGAACACCGGGGAGCTGTTTTTT. It is translated as CASSFEGLNTGELFF.

The chain is built from TRBV7-2 and TRBJ1-3; 12 nucleotides align to TRBD1. V was pared by 5 bases and J by 2 bases, with 7 bases of the junction left unmatched. The CDR3 has 17 amino acids. Germline CDR1 reads SGHTA; CDR2 reads FQGNSA. CDR3: CASSLGQGANTGNTIYF. CDR3 nucleotide sequence: TGTGCCAGCAGCCTGGGACAGGGGGCCAACACTGGAAACACCATATATTTT.

This chain links TRBV2 with TRBJ2-3; D is unclear. The CDR3 is made up of 14 amino acids. In germline, CDR1 is SNHLY, CDR2 FYNNEI. V shed 5 bases and J shed 0 bases, with 9 bases lying between them. In nucleotides, the CDR3 is TGTGCCAGCAGTATTCCAGGCAGCACAGATACGCAGTATTTT. Amino acids: CASSIPGSTDTQYF.

V gene TRBV18 combines with J gene TRBJ2-1; D unresolved. Per the germline V gene, CDR1 is KGHSH and CDR2 is LQKENI. The CDR3 is made up of 14 amino acids. V lost 1 base, J lost 0 bases, and 4 bases lay in between. In DNA, the CDR3 is TGTGCCAGCTCACCACTAATCTCCTACAATGAGCAGTTCTTC. As protein: CASSPLISYNEQFF.